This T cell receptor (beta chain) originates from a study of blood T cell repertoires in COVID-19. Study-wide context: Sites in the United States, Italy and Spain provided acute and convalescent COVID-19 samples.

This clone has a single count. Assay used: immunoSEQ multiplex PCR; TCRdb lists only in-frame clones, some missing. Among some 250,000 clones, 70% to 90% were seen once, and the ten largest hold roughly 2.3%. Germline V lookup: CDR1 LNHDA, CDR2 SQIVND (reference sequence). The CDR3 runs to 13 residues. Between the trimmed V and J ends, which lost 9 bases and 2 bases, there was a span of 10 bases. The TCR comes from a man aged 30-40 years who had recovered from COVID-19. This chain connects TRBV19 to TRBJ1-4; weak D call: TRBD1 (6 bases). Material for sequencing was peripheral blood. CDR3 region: CASNRVTNEKLFF. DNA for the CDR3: TGTGCCAGCAACAGGGTCACTAATGAAAAACTGTTTTTT.